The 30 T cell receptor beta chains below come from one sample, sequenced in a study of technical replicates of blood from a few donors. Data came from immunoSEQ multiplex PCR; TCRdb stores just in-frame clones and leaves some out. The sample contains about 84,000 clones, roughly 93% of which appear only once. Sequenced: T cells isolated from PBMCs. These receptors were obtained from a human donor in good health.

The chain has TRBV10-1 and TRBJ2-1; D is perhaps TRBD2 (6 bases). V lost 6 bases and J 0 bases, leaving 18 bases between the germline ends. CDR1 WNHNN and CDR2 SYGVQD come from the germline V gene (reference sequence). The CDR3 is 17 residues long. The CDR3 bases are TGCGCCAGCAGGGGGGGATTTGGGAAAAGCTCCTACAATGAGCAGTTCTTC. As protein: CASRGGFGKSSYNEQFF.

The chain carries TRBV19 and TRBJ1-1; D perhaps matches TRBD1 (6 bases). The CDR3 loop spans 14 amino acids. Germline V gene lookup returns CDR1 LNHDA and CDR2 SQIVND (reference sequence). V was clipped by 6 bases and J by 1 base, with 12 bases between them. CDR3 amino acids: CASSVLTGNTEAFF. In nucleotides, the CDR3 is TGTGCCAGTAGCGTGTTGACAGGGAACACTGAAGCTTTCTTT.

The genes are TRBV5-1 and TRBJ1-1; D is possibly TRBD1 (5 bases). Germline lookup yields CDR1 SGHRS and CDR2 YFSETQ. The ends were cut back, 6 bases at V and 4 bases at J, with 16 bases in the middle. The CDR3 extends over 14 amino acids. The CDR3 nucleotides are TGCGCCAGCAAAAACCCCCAGGGAGGCACTGAAGCTTTCTTT. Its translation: CASKNPQGGTEAFF.

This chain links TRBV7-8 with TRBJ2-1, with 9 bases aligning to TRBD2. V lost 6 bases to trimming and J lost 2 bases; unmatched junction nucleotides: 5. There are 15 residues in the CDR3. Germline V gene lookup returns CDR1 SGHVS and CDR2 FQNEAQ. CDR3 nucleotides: TGTGCCAGCAGTTTTAGCGGGGGCCCCTACAATGAGCAGTTCTTC. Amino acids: CASSFSGGPYNEQFF. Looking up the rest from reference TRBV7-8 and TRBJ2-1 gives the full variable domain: GAGVSQSPRYKVAKRGQDVALRCDPISGHVSLFWYQQALGQGPEFLTYFQNEAQLDKSGLPSDRFFAERPEGSVSTLKIQRTQQEDSAVYLCASSFSGGPYNEQFFGPGTRLTVL.

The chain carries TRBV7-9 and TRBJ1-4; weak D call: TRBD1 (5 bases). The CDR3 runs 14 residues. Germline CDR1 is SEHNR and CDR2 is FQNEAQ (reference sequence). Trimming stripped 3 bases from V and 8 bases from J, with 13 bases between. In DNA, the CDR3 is TGTGCCAGCAGCTTCGGGCAGGGTGGAGAAAAACTGTTTTTT. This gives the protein CASSFGQGGEKLFF.

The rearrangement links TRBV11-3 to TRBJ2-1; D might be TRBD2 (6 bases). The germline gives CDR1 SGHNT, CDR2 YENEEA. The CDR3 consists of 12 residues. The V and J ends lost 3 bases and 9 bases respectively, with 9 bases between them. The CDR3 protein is CASSLGLSEQFF. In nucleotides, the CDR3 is TGTGCCAGCAGCTTGGGACTCAGTGAGCAGTTCTTC. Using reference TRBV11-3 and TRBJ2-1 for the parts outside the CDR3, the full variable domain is EAGVVQSPRYKIIEKKQPVAFWCNPISGHNTLYWYLQNLGQGPELLIRYENEEAVDDSQLPKDRFSAERLKGVDSTLKIQPAELGDSAVYLCASSLGLSEQFFGPGTRLTVL.

The CDR3 is CASSARWTGGLVYEQYF. In nucleotides, the CDR3 is TGTGCCAGCAGTGCTAGATGGACAGGGGGCTTAGTCTACGAGCAGTACTTC. The chain carries TRBV6-1 and TRBJ2-7; 11 positions match TRBD1. The CDR3 covers 17 residues. Trimming took 4 bases from V and 3 from J; bases not matched to a gene: 11. CDR1 MNHNS and CDR2 SASEGT come from the germline V gene.

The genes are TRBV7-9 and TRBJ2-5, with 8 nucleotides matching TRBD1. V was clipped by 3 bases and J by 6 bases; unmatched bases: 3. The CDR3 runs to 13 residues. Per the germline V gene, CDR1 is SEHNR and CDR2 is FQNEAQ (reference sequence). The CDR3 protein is CASSLDRAQTQYF. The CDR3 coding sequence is TGTGCCAGCAGCTTGGACAGGGCTCAGACCCAGTACTTC.

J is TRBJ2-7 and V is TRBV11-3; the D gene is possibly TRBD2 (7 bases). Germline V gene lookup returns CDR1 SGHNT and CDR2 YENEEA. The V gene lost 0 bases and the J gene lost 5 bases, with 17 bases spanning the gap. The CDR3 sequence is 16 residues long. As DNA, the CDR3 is TGTGCCAGCAGCTTAGAGGGTCGGGGGGCGAGCCACGAGCAGTACTTC. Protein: CASSLEGRGASHEQYF.

In nucleotides, the CDR3 is TGTGCCAGCAGCTTTCAGGGGCGCACAGATACGCAGTATTTT. It is translated as CASSFQGRTDTQYF. This chain joins TRBV5-6 and TRBJ2-3, with D possibly being TRBD1 (6 bases). The germline gives CDR1 SGHDT, CDR2 YYEEEE. This CDR3 region has 14 residues. With 2 bases removed from V and 1 base from J, the gap between germline ends came to 8 bases.

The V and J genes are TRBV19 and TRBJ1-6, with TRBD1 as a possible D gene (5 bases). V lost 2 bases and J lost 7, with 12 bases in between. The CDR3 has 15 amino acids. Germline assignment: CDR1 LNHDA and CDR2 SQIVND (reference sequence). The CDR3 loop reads CASSITGHANSPLHF. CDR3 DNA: TGTGCCAGTAGTATAACCGGACACGCCAATTCACCCCTCCACTTT.

The CDR3 sequence: CASSVGGGLSYEQYF. In DNA form, the CDR3 reads TGTGCCAGCAGCGTAGGTGGAGGACTATCCTACGAGCAGTACTTC. The chain is built from TRBV9 and TRBJ2-7, with D possibly matching TRBD2 (6 bases). The CDR3 is 15 amino acids. V was clipped by 0 bases and J by 1 base, with 11 bases between them. From germline, CDR1 is SGDLS and CDR2 YYNGEE.

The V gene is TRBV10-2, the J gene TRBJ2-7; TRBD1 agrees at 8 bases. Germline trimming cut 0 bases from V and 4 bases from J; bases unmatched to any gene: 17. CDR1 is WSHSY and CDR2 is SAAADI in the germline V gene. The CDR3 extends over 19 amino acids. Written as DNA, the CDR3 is TGCGCCAGCAGTGAGTCCTGGGTCCTAACAGGGGGTTTAGGGTACGAGCAGTACTTC. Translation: CASSESWVLTGGLGYEQYF.

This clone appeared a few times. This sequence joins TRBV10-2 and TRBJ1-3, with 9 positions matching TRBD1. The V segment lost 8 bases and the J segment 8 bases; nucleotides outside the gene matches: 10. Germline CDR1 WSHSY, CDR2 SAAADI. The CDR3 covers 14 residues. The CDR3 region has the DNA TGCGCCAGCGGCAAGGGACAGGGTGTGGACACCATATATTTT. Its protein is CASGKGQGVDTIYF.

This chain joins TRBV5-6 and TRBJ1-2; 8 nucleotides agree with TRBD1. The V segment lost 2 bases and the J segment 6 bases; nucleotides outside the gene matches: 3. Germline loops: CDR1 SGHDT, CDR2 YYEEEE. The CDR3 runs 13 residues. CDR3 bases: TGTGCCAGCAGCTTCACAGGGGGTGATGGCTACACCTTC. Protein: CASSFTGGDGYTF.

The CDR3 spells CASSIADRLNEKLFF. The CDR3 DNA reads TGTGCCAGTAGTATAGCCGACAGATTGAATGAAAAACTGTTTTTT. The chain recombines TRBV19 with TRBJ1-4; D possibly corresponds to TRBD1 (5 bases). V was shortened by 1 base and J by 5 bases, with 11 bases between the two germline ends. Per germline, CDR1 LNHDA and CDR2 SQIVND (reference sequence). The CDR3 spans 15 residues. The entire variable domain, with the rest obtained from reference TRBV19 and TRBJ1-4, is as follows: DGGITQSPKYLFRKEGQNVTLSCEQNLNHDAMYWYRQDPGQGLRLIYYSQIVNDFQKGDIAEGYSVSREKKESFPLTVTSAQKNPTAFYLCASSIADRLNEKLFFGSGTQLSVL.

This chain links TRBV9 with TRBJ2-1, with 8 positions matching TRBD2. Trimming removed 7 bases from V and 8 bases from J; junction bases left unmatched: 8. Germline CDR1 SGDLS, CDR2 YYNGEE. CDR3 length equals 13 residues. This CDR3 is CASRGTRPHEQFF. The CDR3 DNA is TGTGCCAGCCGCGGGACTAGACCCCATGAGCAGTTCTTC.

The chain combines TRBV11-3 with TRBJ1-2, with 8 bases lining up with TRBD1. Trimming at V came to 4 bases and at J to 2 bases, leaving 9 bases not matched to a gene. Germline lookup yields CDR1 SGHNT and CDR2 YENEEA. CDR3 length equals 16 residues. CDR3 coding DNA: TGTGCCAGCAGCTCACCTGGGACAGGCCTCAACTATGGCTACACCTTC. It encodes CASSSPGTGLNYGYTF.

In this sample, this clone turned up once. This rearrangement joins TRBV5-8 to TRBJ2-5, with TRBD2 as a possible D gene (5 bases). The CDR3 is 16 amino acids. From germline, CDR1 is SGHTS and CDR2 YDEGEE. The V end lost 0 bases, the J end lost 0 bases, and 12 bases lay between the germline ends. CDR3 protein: CASSLGSATDQETQYF. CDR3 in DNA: TGTGCCAGCAGCTTGGGTAGCGCGACGGACCAAGAGACCCAGTACTTC.

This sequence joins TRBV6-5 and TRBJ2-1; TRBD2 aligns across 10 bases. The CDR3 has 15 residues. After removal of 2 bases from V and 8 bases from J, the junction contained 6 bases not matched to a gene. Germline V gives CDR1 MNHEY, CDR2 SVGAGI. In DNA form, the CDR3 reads TGTGCCAGCAGTTACCCTAGCGGGAGCATCGATGAGCAGTTCTTC. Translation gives CASSYPSGSIDEQFF.

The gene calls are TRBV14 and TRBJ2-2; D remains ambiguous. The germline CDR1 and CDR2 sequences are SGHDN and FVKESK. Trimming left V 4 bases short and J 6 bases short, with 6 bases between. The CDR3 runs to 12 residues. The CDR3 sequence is CASSPLAGELFF. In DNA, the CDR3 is TGTGCCAGCAGCCCCCTAGCCGGGGAGCTGTTTTTT.

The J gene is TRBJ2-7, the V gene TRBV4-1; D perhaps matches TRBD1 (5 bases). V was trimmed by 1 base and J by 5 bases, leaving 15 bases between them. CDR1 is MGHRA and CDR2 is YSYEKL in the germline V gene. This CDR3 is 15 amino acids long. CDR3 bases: TGCGCCAGCAGCCAAGTCACAGGTTATCGGGACGAGCAGTACTTC. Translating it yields CASSQVTGYRDEQYF.

CDR3 in amino acids: CASSPSTSNYGYTF. Here the CDR3 DNA reads TGTGCCAGCAGCCCCTCCACTTCTAACTATGGCTACACCTTC. J is TRBJ1-2 and V is TRBV5-5, with D unclear. Deletions cut 4 bases from V and 0 bases from J, with 10 bases between. Looked up from germline, CDR1 is SGHKS and CDR2 is YYEKEE (reference sequence). The CDR3 is made up of 14 amino acids.

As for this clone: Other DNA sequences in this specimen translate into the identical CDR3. This CDR3 reads CASSIASGSYNEQFF. The CDR3, as DNA: TGTGCCAGTAGTATAGCTAGCGGGAGTTACAATGAGCAGTTCTTC. The chain uses TRBV19 and TRBJ2-1; 10 bases map to TRBD2. The length of the CDR3 is 15 residues. Germline assignment: CDR1 LNHDA and CDR2 SQIVND (reference sequence). Trimming cost V 1 base and J 4 bases; bases outside gene matches: 1.

The CDR3 sequence: CASNQGTYMNTEAFF. The CDR3 nucleotides read TGTGCCAGTAACCAGGGAACCTATATGAACACTGAAGCTTTCTTT. The chain carries TRBV19 and TRBJ1-1; D possibly corresponds to TRBD1 (5 bases). CDR1 is LNHDA, CDR2 SQIVND, per germline (reference sequence). V lost 7 bases and J lost 0, with 15 bases in between. CDR3 size: 15 residues.

The DNA of the CDR3 is TGTGCCAGCAGTGACCCGCTTCACGGGAACACTGAAGCTTTCTTT. Translating it yields CASSDPLHGNTEAFF. This chain joins TRBV2 and TRBJ1-1; no clear D gene. Deletions cut 3 bases from V and 1 base from J, with 12 bases between. The CDR3 runs to 15 residues. Per germline, CDR1 SNHLY and CDR2 FYNNEI.

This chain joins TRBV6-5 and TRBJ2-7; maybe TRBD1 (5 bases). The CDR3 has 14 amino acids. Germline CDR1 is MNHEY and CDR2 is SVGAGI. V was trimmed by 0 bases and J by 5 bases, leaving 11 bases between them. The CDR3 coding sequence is TGTGCCAGCAGTTACTCAAAGGGGATCCACGAGCAGTACTTC. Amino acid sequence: CASSYSKGIHEQYF.

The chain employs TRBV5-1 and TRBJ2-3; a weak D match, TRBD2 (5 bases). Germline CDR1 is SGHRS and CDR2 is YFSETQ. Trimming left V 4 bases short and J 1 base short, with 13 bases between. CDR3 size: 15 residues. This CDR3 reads CASSPPEEGTDTQYF. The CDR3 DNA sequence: TGCGCCAGCAGCCCACCGGAGGAAGGCACAGATACGCAGTATTTT.

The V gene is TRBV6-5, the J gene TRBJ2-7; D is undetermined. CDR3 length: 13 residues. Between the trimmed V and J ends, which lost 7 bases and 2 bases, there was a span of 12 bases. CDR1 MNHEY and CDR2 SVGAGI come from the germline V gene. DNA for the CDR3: TGTGCCAGCAAAGCAGGCGTCCCCTACGAGCAGTACTTC. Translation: CASKAGVPYEQYF.

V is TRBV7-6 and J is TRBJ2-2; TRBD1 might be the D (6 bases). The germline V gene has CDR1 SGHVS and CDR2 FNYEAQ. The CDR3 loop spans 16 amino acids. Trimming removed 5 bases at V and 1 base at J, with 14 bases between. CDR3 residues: CASSGRTAKNTGELFF. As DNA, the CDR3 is TGTGCCAGCAGCGGTCGGACAGCTAAGAACACCGGGGAGCTGTTTTTT.